This section outlines one T cell receptor beta chain sequence together with its context. Its matching antigen is unknown. The data are from a study of cytotoxic CD8 clonotypes in ibrutinib-treated CLL. Points from the study as a whole: Among the clonotypes, public ones were uncommon and contracted or held stable on treatment. For progressing versus sustained-remission patients, sampling times were not the same.

The CDR3 runs to 15 residues. Trimming took 2 bases from V and 1 from J, leaving 8 bases between them. The V gene's germline CDR1 is SGHVS and CDR2 FNYEAQ. The protocol was immunoSEQ multiplex PCR, while the TCRdb copy is restricted to in-frame clones and leaves out a portion. The data hold 250,000 to 350,000 clones, with less than 85% observed a single time. Sequencing was performed on PBMCs, taken at disease progression, from a patient treated with ibrutinib. The sequence came from a human donor with chronic lymphocytic leukemia. This chain joins TRBV7-6 and TRBJ1-4; TRBD1 might be the D (5 bases). The chain's CDR3 is CASSLRQLTNEKLFF. For the CDR3, the DNA is TGTGCCAGCAGCTTACGACAGTTAACTAATGAAAAACTGTTTTTT.